What follows are 18 T cell receptor beta chains derived from one specimen sequenced in a study of beta chain features in type 1 diabetes. Findings and caveats of the study: In every one of the four CD4+ subsets, TCRB CDR3s were moderately but significantly shorter in Type 1 diabetes patients.

Every isolated RNA sample was fully reverse transcribed, so sequencing captured expressed TCRB transcripts. Only in-frame clones appear in the TCRdb table, and some are missing; sequencing was by immunoSEQ multiplex PCR. Of about 230,000 clones in the sample, 16% were seen once. These receptors have no identified antigens. The sequencing sample was made of naive CD4+ T cells from blood. The receptors here all came from a man between 25 and 39 years old with type 1 diabetes.

This chain joins TRBV11-2 and TRBJ2-5; 9 bases match TRBD1. The V segment lost 5 bases and the J segment 2 bases; nucleotides outside the gene matches: 3. The CDR3 covers 14 residues. CDR1 is SGHAT, CDR2 FQNNGV, per germline. CDR3 sequence: CASSRDRAQETQYF. The DNA of the CDR3 is TGTGCCAGCAGCCGGGACAGGGCGCAAGAGACCCAGTACTTC.

This rearrangement joins TRBV18 to TRBJ1-1, with unresolved D. CDR3 length: 13 residues. Germline V gene lookup returns CDR1 KGHSH and CDR2 LQKENI. V lost 8 bases and J lost 6, with 16 bases in between. CDR3 DNA sequence: TGTGCCAGCCAACTTGGGGTTAGAGCTGAAGCTTTCTTT. Translating gives CASQLGVRAEAFF.

The V call is TRBV2, the J call TRBJ2-2; D is unresolved. Germline values: CDR1 SNHLY, CDR2 FYNNEI. This CDR3 has 14 amino acids. V was trimmed by 6 bases and J by 1 base, leaving 9 bases between them. CDR3 nucleotides: TGTGCCAGCAGAGAGACGGAGAACACCGGGGAGCTGTTTTTT. Translating it yields CASRETENTGELFF.

The V call is TRBV4-2, the J call TRBJ1-2, with no clear D. With 3 bases removed from V and 4 bases from J, the gap between germline ends came to 12 bases. In germline, CDR1 is LGHNA, CDR2 YNFKEQ. CDR3 size: 14 residues. This chain's CDR3 is CASSQSRGRYGYTF. CDR3 nucleotides: TGTGCCAGCAGCCAGTCCAGAGGCCGCTATGGCTACACCTTC.

J is TRBJ2-2 and V is TRBV29-1; perhaps D is TRBD1 or TRBD2 (6 bases each). The CDR3 consists of 16 residues. Trimming pared 7 bases from V and 0 bases from J, leaving 18 bases between. The germline CDR1 and CDR2 sequences are SQVTM and ANQGSEA. The CDR3 coding sequence is TGCAGCGCACACCTTCCCGGGGGCCCGAACACCGGGGAGCTGTTTTTT. It is translated as CSAHLPGGPNTGELFF.

J is TRBJ2-3 and V is TRBV7-6; TRBD1 matches at 9 bases. The CDR3 is 14 amino acids. V was clipped by 4 bases and J by 4 bases; unmatched bases: 3. Per germline, CDR1 SGHVS and CDR2 FNYEAQ. This CDR3 reads CASSSRQGADTQYF. In DNA form, the CDR3 reads TGTGCCAGCAGCTCACGACAGGGGGCAGATACGCAGTATTTT.

This clone has only a few counts. The V call is TRBV29-1, the J call TRBJ1-1; TRBD1 is a possible D gene (5 bases). The CDR3 totals 13 residues. The germline V gene has CDR1 SQVTM and CDR2 ANQGSEA. V was cut by 4 bases and J by 5 bases, with 14 bases left in between. The CDR3: CSVAGLRETEAFF. The CDR3 DNA reads TGCAGCGTTGCGGGACTCAGGGAAACTGAAGCTTTCTTT. Full variable domain (outside the CDR3, taken from reference TRBV29-1 and TRBJ1-1): SAVISQKPSRDICQRGTSLTIQCQVDSQVTMMFWYRQQPGQSLTLIATANQGSEATYESGFVIDKFPISRPNLTFSTLTVSNMSPEDSSIYLCSVAGLRETEAFFGQGTRLTVV.

This clone appeared a few times. The CDR3 DNA follows: TGTGCCAGCACCAGGCAGGGTAGAGCCAAAAACATTCAGTACTTC. Translated, it gives CASTRQGRAKNIQYF. V is TRBV25-1 and J is TRBJ2-4, with D possibly TRBD1 on 5 matching bases. Germline CDR1 and CDR2: MGHDK and SYGVNS. V was clipped by 7 bases and J by 0 bases, with 13 bases between them. CDR3 size: 15 residues.

This clone was picked up a small number of times. V gene TRBV6-6 combines with J gene TRBJ2-6, with unresolved D. This CDR3 region has 14 residues. The V gene's germline CDR1 is MNHNY and CDR2 SVGAGI (reference sequence). Trimming pared 6 bases from V and 1 base from J, leaving 7 bases between. The CDR3 loop is CASSPTSGANVLTF. In DNA, the CDR3 is TGTGCCAGCAGCCCTACATCTGGGGCCAACGTCCTGACTTTC.

This clone has only a few counts. The CDR3 nucleotides are TGCGCCAGCAGCCTCCTAGATAGCTCCTACAATGAGCAGTTCTTC. It yields the protein CASSLLDSSYNEQFF. This chain uses TRBV5-1 with TRBJ2-1, with D unresolved. V was cut by 4 bases and J by 0 bases, with 11 bases left in between. The CDR3 sequence is 15 residues long. Germline CDR1 is SGHRS and CDR2 is YFSETQ.

This clone was recorded a few times. This sequence joins TRBV5-1 and TRBJ2-3; TRBD2 is a possible D gene (6 bases). Germline CDR1 SGHRS, CDR2 YFSETQ. This CDR3 spans 15 amino acids. Trimming cost V 4 bases and J 2 bases, with 14 bases left between them. The CDR3 nucleotides read TGCGCCAGCAGCCTGGGACTCACGTTCACAGATACGCAGTATTTT. Its translation is CASSLGLTFTDTQYF.

This clone was recorded a few times. The gene calls are TRBV7-2 and TRBJ1-5; D remains ambiguous. The CDR3 has 16 residues. Germline V lookup: CDR1 SGHTA, CDR2 FQGNSA. V shed 1 base and J shed 9 bases, with 19 bases lying between them. This CDR3 is CASSLVGRSHDGPQHF. The CDR3 nucleotides are TGTGCCAGCAGCTTAGTTGGCAGGTCCCATGATGGGCCCCAGCATTTT.

The V and J genes are TRBV7-9 and TRBJ2-7; possibly TRBD1 for D (5 bases). The length of the CDR3 is 12 residues. Trimming took off 5 bases at V and 3 bases at J, with 8 bases between the two ends. Germline CDR1 and CDR2: SEHNR and FQNEAQ (reference sequence). The CDR3 nucleotides read TGTGCCAGCAGCCAAGACAGCTACGAGCAGTACTTC. Translation gives CASSQDSYEQYF.

This clone showed up just a few times. In the same sample, other DNA sequences code for this CDR3. CDR3 DNA: TGTGCCTGGAGCCCGCGACTAGCGGGTACCGGGGAGCTGTTTTTT. This gives the protein CAWSPRLAGTGELFF. The chain is built from TRBV30 and TRBJ2-2, with TRBD2 matching 10 bases. Germline assignment: CDR1 GTSNPN and CDR2 SVGIG (reference sequence). The CDR3 is made up of 15 amino acids. Trimming cost V 3 bases and J 5 bases; bases outside gene matches: 6.

This clone was picked up a small number of times. The V call is TRBV9, the J call TRBJ2-5; D might be TRBD2 (6 bases). Germline assignment: CDR1 SGDLS and CDR2 YYNGEE. V shed 4 bases and J shed 7 bases, with 14 bases lying between them. CDR3 size: 13 residues. The CDR3 loop is CASSPIRAGTQYF. CDR3 coding DNA: TGTGCCAGCAGCCCGATCAGAGCGGGGACCCAGTACTTC.

The chain is built from TRBV6-4 and TRBJ2-1, with D possibly TRBD2 on 5 matching bases. V lost 0 bases and J 0 bases, leaving 6 bases between the germline ends. CDR3 length: 15 amino acids. Germline V gene data show CDR1 as MRHNA and CDR2 as SNTAGT. CDR3 sequence (DNA): TGTGCCAGCAGTGACTCAGAGGGCTCCTACAATGAGCAGTTCTTC. Translating it yields CASSDSEGSYNEQFF.

The V call is TRBV9, the J call TRBJ2-1; D is unclear. Trimming left V 0 bases short and J 4 bases short, with 5 bases between. Germline CDR1 reads SGDLS; CDR2 reads YYNGEE. This CDR3 spans 13 amino acids. The chain's CDR3 is CASSVEQYNEQFF. For the CDR3, the DNA is TGTGCCAGCAGCGTAGAACAGTACAATGAGCAGTTCTTC.

This clone was observed a few times. The chain carries TRBV30 and TRBJ2-5; possibly TRBD2 for D (6 bases). Trimming removed 1 base from V and 5 bases from J, with 8 bases in between. The CDR3 runs 12 residues. Germline V CDR1 and CDR2: GTSNPN, SVGIG (reference sequence). The CDR3 DNA reads as TGTGCCTGGAGTGGGAGCGGGGAGACCCAGTACTTC. It codes for CAWSGSGETQYF.